This T cell receptor beta chain was sequenced for a study of T cell changes during pregnancy in multiple sclerosis. Produced via immunoSEQ multiplex PCR; TCRdb's table is partial and in-frame only. Of about 69,000 clones in the sample, 90% to 95% were seen once. Deletions cut 6 bases from V and 4 bases from J, with 10 bases between. CDR1 and CDR2 from the germline V gene are KGHSH and LQKENI. The CDR3 totals 14 residues. The material was CD4+ T cells from peripheral blood mononuclear cells, obtained in the third trimester of pregnancy. J is TRBJ2-6 and V is TRBV18; D unclear. The TCR sequence derives from a female donor in good health, enrolled as a control in a pregnancy study. The CDR3 DNA follows: TGTGCCAGCTCGCCCAATACAGGGGCCAACGTCCTGACTTTC. This gives the protein CASSPNTGANVLTF. Complete variable domain (other parts from reference TRBV18 and TRBJ2-6): NAGVMQNPRHLVRRRGQEARLRCSPMKGHSHVYWYRQLPEEGLKFMVYLQKENIIDESGMPKERFSAEFPKEGPSILRIQQVVRGDSAAYFCASSPNTGANVLTFGAGSRLTVL.